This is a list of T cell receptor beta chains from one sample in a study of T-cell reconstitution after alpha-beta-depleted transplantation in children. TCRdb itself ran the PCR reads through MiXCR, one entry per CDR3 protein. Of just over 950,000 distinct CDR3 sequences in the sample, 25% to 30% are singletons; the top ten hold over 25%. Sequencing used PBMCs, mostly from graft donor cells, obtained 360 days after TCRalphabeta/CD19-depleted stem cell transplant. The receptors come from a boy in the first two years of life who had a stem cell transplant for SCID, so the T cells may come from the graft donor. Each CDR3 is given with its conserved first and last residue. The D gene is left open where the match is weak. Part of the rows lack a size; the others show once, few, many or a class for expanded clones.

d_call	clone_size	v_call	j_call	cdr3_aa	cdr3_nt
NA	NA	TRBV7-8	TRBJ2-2	CASSLDGDGNTGELFF	TGTGCCAGCAGCTTAGATGGAGACGGGAACACCGGGGAGCTGTTTTTT
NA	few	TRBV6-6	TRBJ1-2	CASRPVLAGGYTF	TGTGCCAGCAGGCCTGTTTTGGCCGGGGGCTACACCTTC
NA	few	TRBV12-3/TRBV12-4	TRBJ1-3	CASNLPGVSGNTIYF	TGTGCCAGCAACCTCCCAGGAGTCTCTGGAAACACCATATATTTT
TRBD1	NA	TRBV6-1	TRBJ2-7	CASFASGTGGREQYF	TGTGCCAGCTTTGCCTCCGGGACAGGGGGTCGGGAGCAGTACTTC
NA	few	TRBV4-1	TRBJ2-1	CASSQTSPQDEQFF	TGCGCCAGCAGCCAAACTTCGCCCCAGGATGAGCAGTTCTTC
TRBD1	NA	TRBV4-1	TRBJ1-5	CASSHSGTENQPQHF	TGCGCCAGCAGCCATTCCGGGACAGAGAATCAGCCCCAGCATTTT
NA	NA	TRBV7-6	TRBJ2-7	CASSAQGLDEQYF	TGTGCCAGCAGCGCCCAGGGCCTTGACGAGCAGTACTTC
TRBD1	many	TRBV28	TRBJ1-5	CASSLGTPLTPGQIISNQPQHF	TGTGCCAGCAGTTTAGGGACTCCATTAACTCCGGGACAGATTATATCAAATCAGCCCCAGCATTTT
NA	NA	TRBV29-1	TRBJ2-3	CSVDEWADTQYF	TGCAGCGTCGACGAATGGGCAGATACGCAGTATTTT
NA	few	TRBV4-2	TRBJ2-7	CASSQDRAYEQYF	TGTGCCAGCAGCCAAGATAGGGCCTACGAGCAGTACTTC
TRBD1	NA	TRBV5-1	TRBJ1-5	CASSLMGDSNQPQHF	TGCGCCAGCAGCTTGATGGGGGACAGTAATCAGCCCCAGCATTTT
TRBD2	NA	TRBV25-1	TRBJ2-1	CASSESGRAYNEQFF	TGTGCCAGCAGTGAAAGCGGGAGGGCCTACAATGAGCAGTTCTTC
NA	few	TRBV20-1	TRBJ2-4	CSACGPKNIQYF	TGCAGTGCGTGCGGGCCCAAAAACATTCAGTACTTC
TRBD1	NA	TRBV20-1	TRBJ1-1	CSAGGQANTEAFF	TGCAGTGCTGGAGGACAGGCAAACACTGAAGCTTTCTTT
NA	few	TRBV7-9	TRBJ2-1	CASSFRDRAYNEQFF	TGTGCCAGCAGCTTCCGGGACCGGGCGTACAATGAGCAGTTCTTC
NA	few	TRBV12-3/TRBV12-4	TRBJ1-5	CASTTSEGWSNQPQHF	TGTGCCAGCACCACTAGTGAGGGATGGAGCAATCAGCCCCAGCATTTT
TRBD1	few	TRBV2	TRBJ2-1	CALDREDNEQFF	TGTGCGCTGGACAGGGAGGACAATGAGCAGTTCTTC
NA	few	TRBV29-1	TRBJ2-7	CSVVRQGPPYEQYF	TGCAGCGTTGTTCGGCAGGGGCCCCCCTACGAGCAGTACTTC
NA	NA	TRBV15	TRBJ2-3	CATSRGDFSTDTQYF	TGTGCCACCAGCAGAGGGGACTTTAGCACAGATACGCAGTATTTT
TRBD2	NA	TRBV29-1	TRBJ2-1	CSVPKLAGASNEQFF	TGCAGCGTCCCTAAACTAGCGGGGGCTTCCAATGAGCAGTTCTTC
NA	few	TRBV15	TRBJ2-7	CATSKNHEQYF	TGTGCCACCAGCAAGAACCACGAGCAGTACTTC
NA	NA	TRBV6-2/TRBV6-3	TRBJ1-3	CASSYLSRGGGSGNTIYF	TGTGCCAGCAGTTACCTATCACGAGGGGGTGGCTCTGGAAACACCATATATTTT
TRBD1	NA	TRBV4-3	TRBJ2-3	CASSARQGASTDTQYF	TGCGCCAGCAGCGCTCGACAGGGGGCAAGCACAGATACGCAGTATTTT
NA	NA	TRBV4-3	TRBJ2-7	CASSQVLGGYYEQYF	TGCGCCAGCAGCCAAGTCCTGGGCGGATACTACGAGCAGTACTTC
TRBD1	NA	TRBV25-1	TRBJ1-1	CASSDWGGQGNTEAFF	TGTGCCAGCAGTGATTGGGGCGGACAGGGTAACACTGAAGCTTTCTTT
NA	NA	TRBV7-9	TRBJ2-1	CASSAPGDDEQFF	TGTGCCAGCAGCGCGCCAGGGGACGATGAGCAGTTCTTC
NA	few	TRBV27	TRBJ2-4	CASSPWWPKDIQYF	TGTGCCAGCAGTCCGTGGTGGCCTAAGGACATTCAGTACTTC
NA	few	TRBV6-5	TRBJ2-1	CASSYLDPGSIGGDNEQFF	TGTGCCAGCAGTTACTTAGATCCCGGCAGCATCGGGGGTGACAATGAGCAGTTCTTC
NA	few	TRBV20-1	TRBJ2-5	CSARDPRVSQETQYF	TGCAGTGCTAGAGATCCTAGGGTTTCCCAAGAGACCCAGTACTTC
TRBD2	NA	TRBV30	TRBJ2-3	CAWGAQGLAGGHTDTQYF	TGTGCCTGGGGCGCCCAGGGACTAGCGGGGGGCCACACAGATACGCAGTATTTT
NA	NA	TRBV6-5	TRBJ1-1	CASSYFGPGHTEAFF	NA
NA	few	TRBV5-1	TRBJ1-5	CASSLVGGKGDQPQHF	TGCGCCAGCAGCTTGGTTGGTGGAAAGGGGGATCAGCCCCAGCATTTT
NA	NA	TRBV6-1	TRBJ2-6	CASRNTDAGANVLTF	TGTGCCAGCAGAAACACAGATGCAGGGGCCAACGTCCTGACTTTC
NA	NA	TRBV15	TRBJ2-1	CATSPPRGVVAPYNEQFF	TGTGCCACCAGCCCCCCCCGGGGAGTGGTCGCACCATACAATGAGCAGTTCTTC
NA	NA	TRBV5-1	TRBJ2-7	CASSLASTGPYEQYF	TGCGCCAGCAGCTTGGCGTCCACGGGGCCCTACGAGCAGTACTTC
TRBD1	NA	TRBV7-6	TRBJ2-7	CASSQGQGEIPYEQYF	TGTGCCAGCAGCCAGGGACAGGGAGAGATCCCCTACGAGCAGTACTTC
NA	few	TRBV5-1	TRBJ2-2	CASSQITGLSGELFF	TGCGCCAGCAGCCAGATAACAGGGTTGTCCGGGGAGCTGTTTTTT
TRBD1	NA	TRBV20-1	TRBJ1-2	CSARSLTGTGYGYTF	TGCAGTGCTAGATCTTTAACCGGGACAGGCTATGGCTACACCTTC
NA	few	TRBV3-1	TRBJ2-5	CASSQDSDGSTQYF	TGTGCCAGCAGCCAAGACTCGGACGGATCAACCCAGTACTTC
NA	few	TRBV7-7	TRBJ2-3	CASSLSYTDTQYF	TGTGCCAGCAGCTTAAGTTACACAGATACGCAGTATTTT
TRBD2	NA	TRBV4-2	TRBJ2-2	CASSQDGTSGGGPGELFF	TGTGCCAGCAGCCAAGATGGGACTAGCGGGGGCGGGCCCGGGGAGCTGTTTTTT
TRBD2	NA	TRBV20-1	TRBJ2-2	CSATSGGAVNTGELFF	TGCAGTGCTACTAGCGGGGGGGCCGTGAACACCGGGGAGCTGTTTTTT
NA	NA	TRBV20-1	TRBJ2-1	CSAGRGGLQNEQFF	TGCAGTGCTGGGAGAGGTGGGCTCCAAAATGAGCAGTTCTTC
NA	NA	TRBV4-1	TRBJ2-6	CASSLLGTAGSGANVLTF	TGCGCCAGCAGCCTCCTCGGGACCGCCGGCTCTGGGGCCAACGTCCTGACTTTC
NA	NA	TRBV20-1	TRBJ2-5	CSVRFSETQYF	TGCAGTGTCCGGTTCTCGGAGACCCAGTACTTC
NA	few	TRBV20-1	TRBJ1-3	CSASPATNTIYF	TGCAGTGCTAGTCCCGCGACCAACACCATATATTTT
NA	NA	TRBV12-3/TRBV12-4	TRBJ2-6	CASSLILSSSGANVLTF	TGTGCCAGCAGTTTAATCTTGTCGAGCTCTGGGGCCAACGTCCTGACTTTC
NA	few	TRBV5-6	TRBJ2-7	CASSDRRTYEQYF	TGTGCCAGCAGTGACAGGAGGACCTACGAGCAGTACTTC
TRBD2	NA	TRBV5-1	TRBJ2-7	CASSRGEYLTYEQYF	TGCGCCAGCAGCCGGGGGGAGTACCTTACCTACGAGCAGTACTTC
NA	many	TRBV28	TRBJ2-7	CASSPSPTYEQYF	TGTGCCAGCAGTCCCTCGCCCACCTACGAGCAGTACTTC
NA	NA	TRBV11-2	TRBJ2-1	CASSSPGHNEQFF	TGTGCCAGCAGCTCACCGGGACACAATGAGCAGTTCTTC
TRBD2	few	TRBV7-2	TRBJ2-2	CASSFTGGHTGELFF	TGTGCCAGCAGCTTTACGGGGGGTCACACCGGGGAGCTGTTTTTT
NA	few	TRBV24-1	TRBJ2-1	CATSDRFGDEQFF	TGTGCCACCAGTGATAGATTTGGGGATGAGCAGTTCTTC
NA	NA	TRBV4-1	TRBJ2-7	CASSQGRGYYEQYF	TGCGCCAGCAGCCAGGGCAGGGGCTACTACGAGCAGTACTTC
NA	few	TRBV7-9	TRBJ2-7	CASSPSGSVGEQYF	TGTGCCAGCAGCCCATCGGGATCCGTGGGGGAGCAGTACTTC